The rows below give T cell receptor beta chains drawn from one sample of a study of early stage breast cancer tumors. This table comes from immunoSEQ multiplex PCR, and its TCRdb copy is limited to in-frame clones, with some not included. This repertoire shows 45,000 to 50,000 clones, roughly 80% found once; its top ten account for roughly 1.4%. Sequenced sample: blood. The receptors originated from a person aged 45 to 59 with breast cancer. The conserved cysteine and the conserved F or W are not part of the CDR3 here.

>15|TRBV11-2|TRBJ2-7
ASSPAGTSGSFNEQY
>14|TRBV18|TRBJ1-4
ASSPYPGQGDEKLF
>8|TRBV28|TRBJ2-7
AGSRYEQY
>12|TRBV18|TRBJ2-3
ASSLRPYTDTQY
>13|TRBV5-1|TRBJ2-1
ASSFGTSDYNEQF
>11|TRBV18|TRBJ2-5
ASSPAVQETQY
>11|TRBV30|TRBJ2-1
ACLPGGRNEQF
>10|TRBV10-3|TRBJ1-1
AISGARWKAF
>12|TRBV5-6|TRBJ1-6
ASRETPEGSPLH
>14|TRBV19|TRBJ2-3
ASSRRGDIFTDTQY
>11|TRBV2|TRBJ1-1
ASNRQGNTEAF
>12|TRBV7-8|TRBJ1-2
ASSLSTGNYGYT
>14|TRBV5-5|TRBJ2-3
ASSLGLGTGSDTQY
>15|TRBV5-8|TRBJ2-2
ASIAGLEAANTGELF
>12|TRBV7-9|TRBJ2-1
ASTPRRELNEQF
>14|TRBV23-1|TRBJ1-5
ASSHSIRGLRQPQH
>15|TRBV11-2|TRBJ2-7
ASSLVPQQGAGNEQY
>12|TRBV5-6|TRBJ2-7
ASSHAGVTYEQY
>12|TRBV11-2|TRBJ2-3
ASSERGGADTQY
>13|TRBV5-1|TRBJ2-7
ASSPTLAGAYEQY
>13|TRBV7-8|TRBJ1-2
ASSLVQSPNYGYT
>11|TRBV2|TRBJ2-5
ASSGGGQETQY
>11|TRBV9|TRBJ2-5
ASSVDGGETQY
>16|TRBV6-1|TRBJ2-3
ASSEMGLALLYGDTQY
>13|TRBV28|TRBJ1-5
ASTRGAGKNQPQH
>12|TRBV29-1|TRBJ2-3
SVAGTTGTDTQY
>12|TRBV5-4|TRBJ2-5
ASSFGLAGETQY
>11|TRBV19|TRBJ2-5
ASSAPGSETQY
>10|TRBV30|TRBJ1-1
ASRTGDTEAF
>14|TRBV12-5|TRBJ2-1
ASGPPDRGSYNEQF
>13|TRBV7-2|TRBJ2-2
ASSLSGQGPGELF
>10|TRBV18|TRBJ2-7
ASSPDSYEQY
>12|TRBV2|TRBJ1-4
ASSDGTGVGKLF
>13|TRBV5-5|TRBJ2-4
ASTKGNVAKNIQY
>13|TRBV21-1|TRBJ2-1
ASGPHGEGGQEQF
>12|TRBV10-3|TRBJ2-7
AISRLAGWYEQY
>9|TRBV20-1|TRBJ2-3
SARDTDTQY
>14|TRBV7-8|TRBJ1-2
ASSLVGRLGVYGYT
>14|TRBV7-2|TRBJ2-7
ASSLRSGSIKGEQY
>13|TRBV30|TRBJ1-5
AWSVTGYGNQPQH
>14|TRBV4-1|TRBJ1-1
ASSQAFDRVHTEAF
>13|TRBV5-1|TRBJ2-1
ASSRGTGSGNEQF
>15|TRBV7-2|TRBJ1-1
ASSFGRGMSENTEAF
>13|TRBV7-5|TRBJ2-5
VRSSGTSKGETQY
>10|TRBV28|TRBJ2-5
ASSFHQETQY